A single T cell receptor (beta chain) is shown here with its context. The ends were cut back, 0 bases at V and 5 bases at J, with 7 bases in the middle. CDR1 is MNHEY and CDR2 is SVGAGI in the germline V gene. This CDR3 contains 13 residues. This entry comes from a study of blood T cell repertoires in COVID-19. Using immunoSEQ multiplex PCR, the repertoire was profiled, and TCRdb retains in-frame clones only, with some absent. This table has 150,000 to 200,000 clones, about 89% appearing once. The TCR sequence derives from an older man with acute or convalescent COVID-19. Sequencing was carried out using peripheral blood. The rearrangement links TRBV6-5 to TRBJ1-1; D not resolved. CDR3 protein: CASSYSYGTEAFF. The CDR3 nucleotides read TGTGCCAGCAGTTACTCGTACGGGACTGAAGCTTTCTTT.